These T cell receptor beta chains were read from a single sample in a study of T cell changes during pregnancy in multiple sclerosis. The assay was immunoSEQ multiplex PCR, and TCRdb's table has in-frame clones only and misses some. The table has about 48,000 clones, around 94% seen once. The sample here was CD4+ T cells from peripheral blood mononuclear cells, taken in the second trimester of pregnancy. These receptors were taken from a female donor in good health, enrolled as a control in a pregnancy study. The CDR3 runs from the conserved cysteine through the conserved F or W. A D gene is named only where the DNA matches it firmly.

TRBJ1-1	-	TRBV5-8	TGTGCCAGCAGCCGGGGGGCCCGTGGTACTGAAGCTTTCTTT	CASSRGARGTEAFF
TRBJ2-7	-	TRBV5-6	TGTGCCAGCAGTTCTGCCTACGAGCAGTACTTC	CASSSAYEQYF
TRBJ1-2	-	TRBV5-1	TGCGCCAGCAGCTTCGGGCAGGGAAACGCCTATGGCTACACCTTC	CASSFGQGNAYGYTF
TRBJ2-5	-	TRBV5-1	TGCGCCAGCAGCTTGGTGGGCGAGACCCAGTACTTC	CASSLVGETQYF
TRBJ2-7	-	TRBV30	TGTGCCTGGGGCTTAGGAGGGTCCGCCTACGAGCAGTACTTC	CAWGLGGSAYEQYF
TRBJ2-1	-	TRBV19	TGTGCCAGTAGAAGGCAGGGCCCCGTCCAGTACAATGAGCAGTTCTTC	CASRRQGPVQYNEQFF
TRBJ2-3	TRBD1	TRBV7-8	TGTGCCAGCAGCGGGACAGGGGGAATGGATACGCAGTATTTT	CASSGTGGMDTQYF
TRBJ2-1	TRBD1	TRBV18	TGTGCCAGCTCACCTGGGACAGGGGTGGGCAATGAGCAGTTCTTC	CASSPGTGVGNEQFF
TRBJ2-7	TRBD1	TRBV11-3	TGTGCCAGCAGCTCTGCCGGACAGGCTGGGGATTACGAGCAGTACTTC	CASSSAGQAGDYEQYF
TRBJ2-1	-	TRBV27	TGTGCCAGCAGTTTAGAGGGTCCCAGCTCCTACAATGAGCAGTTCTTC	CASSLEGPSSYNEQFF
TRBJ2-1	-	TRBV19	TGTGCCAGTAGTATGAGAGCGGGTAATGAGCAGTTCTTC	CASSMRAGNEQFF
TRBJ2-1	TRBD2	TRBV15	TGTGCCACCAGCAGAGATGTCGGGACTAGTTACAATGAGCAGTTCTTC	CATSRDVGTSYNEQFF
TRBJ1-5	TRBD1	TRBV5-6	TGTGCCAGCAGTTCCGGACAGGGGTGGGATCAGCCCCAGCATTTT	CASSSGQGWDQPQHF
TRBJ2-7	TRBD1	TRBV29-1	TGCAGCGTTAGCCAGGGGGACCCCTACGAGCAGTACTTC	CSVSQGDPYEQYF